One and the same sample provided the 13 T cell receptor beta chains below, sequenced in a study of cytomegalovirus exposure and HLA in healthy donors. PCR involved 60 Vbeta and 13 Jbeta primers. This table comes from immunoSEQ multiplex PCR, and its TCRdb copy is limited to in-frame clones, with some not included. The sample records under 200,000 clones, 70% to 80% being singletons. The material sequenced was PBMCs. The receptor set was obtained from a young man in good health and CMV-seropositive.

The chain combines TRBV7-2 with TRBJ1-2; D not resolved. Germline V CDR1 and CDR2: SGHTA, FQGNSA. The CDR3 is made up of 15 amino acids. The V end was cut by 0 bases, the J end by 4 bases, with 12 bases between. CDR3 protein: CASSLAREVGYGYTF. In DNA form, the CDR3 reads TGTGCCAGCAGCTTAGCAAGGGAGGTGGGCTATGGCTACACCTTC.

This chain links TRBV18 with TRBJ1-1, with TRBD1 as a possible D gene (5 bases). The CDR3 covers 14 residues. CDR1 is KGHSH, CDR2 LQKENI, per germline. V gave up 2 bases and J gave up 1 base, with 8 bases separating them. The CDR3 DNA reads TGTGCCAGCTCACCAGGGGGGAGGAACACTGAAGCTTTCTTT. Encoded protein: CASSPGGRNTEAFF.

This chain connects TRBV29-1 to TRBJ2-3; D possibly corresponds to TRBD2 (6 bases). V lost 4 bases to trimming and J lost 0 bases, with 11 bases between them. The CDR3 has 14 amino acids. CDR1 and CDR2 from the germline V gene are SQVTM and ANQGSEA. This CDR3 is CSVVRGRSTDTQYF. The CDR3 DNA sequence: TGCAGCGTTGTGCGGGGCAGAAGCACAGATACGCAGTATTTT.

The chain combines TRBV9 with TRBJ2-2, with a tentative D call TRBD1 (6 bases). Trimming shortened V by 3 bases and J by 5 bases, and 17 bases separated the two germline ends. Germline CDR1 and CDR2: SGDLS and YYNGEE. This CDR3 spans 16 amino acids. This CDR3 reads CASSGVEQGITGELFF. The DNA of the CDR3 is TGTGCCAGCAGCGGGGTAGAACAGGGAATTACCGGGGAGCTGTTTTTT.

The rearrangement joins TRBV7-2 to TRBJ2-7, with D perhaps TRBD1 (6 bases). CDR1 is SGHTA and CDR2 is FQGNSA in the germline V gene. The CDR3 sequence is 13 residues long. With 5 bases removed from V and 2 bases from J, the gap between germline ends came to 10 bases. Here the CDR3 reads CASSPWTAYEQYF. Written as DNA, the CDR3 is TGTGCCAGCAGCCCCTGGACAGCCTACGAGCAGTACTTC.

This chain uses TRBV2 with TRBJ2-2; D is unclear. Trimming removed 5 bases at V and 1 base at J, with 11 bases between. The CDR3 is 15 residues long. Per germline, CDR1 SNHLY and CDR2 FYNNEI. Here the CDR3 reads CASSPGSVNTGELFF. CDR3 nucleotide sequence: TGTGCCAGCAGTCCCGGGTCCGTGAACACCGGGGAGCTGTTTTTT. The full variable domain, its missing parts supplied by reference TRBV2 and TRBJ2-2, is EPEVTQTPSHQVTQMGQEVILRCVPISNHLYFYWYRQILGQKVEFLVSFYNNEISEKSEIFDDQFSVERPDGSNFTLKIRSTKLEDSAMYFCASSPGSVNTGELFFGEGSRLTVL.

In nucleotides, the CDR3 is TGTGCCAGCAGAATGACAGGGTATTACAATGAGCAGTTCTTC. Its translation is CASRMTGYYNEQFF. The chain recombines TRBV27 with TRBJ2-1; 7 bases are a match to TRBD1. CDR1 is MNHEY, CDR2 SMNVEV, per germline (reference sequence). This CDR3 spans 14 amino acids. V lost 6 bases and J lost 4; bases outside the gene matches: 6.

J is TRBJ1-1 and V is TRBV5-1, with D possibly TRBD1 on 5 matching bases. Germline assignment: CDR1 SGHRS and CDR2 YFSETQ. This CDR3 has 15 residues. With 1 base removed from V and 2 bases from J, the gap between germline ends came to 12 bases. CDR3 residues: CASSLQPDSNTEAFF. The CDR3 DNA reads TGCGCCAGCAGCTTGCAACCCGACAGCAACACTGAAGCTTTCTTT.

This clone was observed a handful of times. This chain uses TRBV4-1 with TRBJ2-7; a possible D gene is TRBD1 (6 bases). The CDR3 spans 16 residues. CDR1 is MGHRA, CDR2 YSYEKL, per germline. Trimming shortened V by 4 bases and J by 4 bases, and 20 bases separated the two germline ends. This chain's CDR3 is CASSRLQGAADYEQYF. Here the CDR3 DNA reads TGCGCCAGCAGCCGACTACAGGGCGCCGCTGATTACGAGCAGTACTTC.

The chain joins TRBV4-1 to TRBJ2-3; D is undetermined. Looked up from germline, CDR1 is MGHRA and CDR2 is YSYEKL. Trimming stripped 5 bases from V and 2 bases from J, with 17 bases between. The CDR3 consists of 16 residues. CDR3 residues: CASSYLGSGTTDTQYF. CDR3 in DNA: TGCGCCAGCAGCTACCTGGGCAGTGGCACCACAGATACGCAGTATTTT.

The chain recombines TRBV18 with TRBJ1-6, with a possible D match to TRBD1 (6 bases). The length of the CDR3 is 17 residues. The germline V gene encodes CDR1 KGHSH and CDR2 LQKENI. V shed 3 bases and J shed 14 bases, with 26 bases lying between them. The CDR3 DNA follows: TGTGCCAGCTCACCTTATTCCGGGACAACCTTCGGGGAAGCCCTCCACTTT. The encoded protein is CASSPYSGTTFGEALHF.

The J gene is TRBJ2-5, the V gene TRBV9, with TRBD1 matching 8 bases. Germline CDR1 is SGDLS and CDR2 is YYNGEE. This CDR3 is built from 14 residues. With V trimmed by 2 bases and J by 2 bases, 2 bases remained unmatched. The CDR3 region is CASSVGQGQETQYF. CDR3 coding DNA: TGTGCCAGCAGCGTCGGACAGGGTCAAGAGACCCAGTACTTC. Variable domain in full (rest from reference TRBV9 and TRBJ2-5): DSGVTQTPKHLITATGQRVTLRCSPRSGDLSVYWYQQSLDQGLQFLIQYYNGEERAKGNILERFSAQQFPDLHSELNLSSLELGDSALYFCASSVGQGQETQYFGPGTRLLVL.

The rearrangement uses TRBV6-1 and TRBJ2-1; D perhaps matches TRBD1 (5 bases). Germline assignment: CDR1 MNHNS and CDR2 SASEGT. The CDR3 is 13 residues long. Trimming removed 8 bases from V and 15 bases from J, with 23 bases in between. The DNA of the CDR3 is TGTGCCAGCCGGCGGCCCCCGGAACAGGTCCCGTTCTTC. Amino acids: CASRRPPEQVPFF.